The clone carrying this T cell receptor beta chain was seen only once. Its antigen is currently unknown. The study ran its PCR with 60 Vbeta and 13 Jbeta primers. Sequencing used immunoSEQ multiplex PCR; TCRdb keeps in-frame clones, though not all of them. The data show some 110,000 clones, about 68% seen once. These data come from a study of cytomegalovirus exposure and HLA in healthy donors. On the study more broadly: Genotyping of 400 or so donors showed that over 65% belonged to the Caucasian-associated ancestry cluster.

Trimming cost V 1 base and J 4 bases; bases outside gene matches: 5. In germline, CDR1 is SNHLY, CDR2 FYNNEI. This CDR3 is built from 16 residues. Findings of the study overall: The sole available immune exposure information was CMV serostatus.

The sequencing sample was made of PBMCs. This sequence originates from a woman aged 40 to 50 in good health and CMV-seropositive. The chain recombines TRBV2 with TRBJ2-7, with 12 nucleotides matching TRBD2. The CDR3 DNA reads as TGTGCCAGCAGTGAAGTTGTGACTAGCGGGAGATACGAGCAGTACTTC. It encodes CASSEVVTSGRYEQYF.